This T cell receptor beta chain was sequenced during a study of cytomegalovirus exposure and HLA in healthy donors. The CDR3 consists of 15 residues. Germline values: CDR1 MNHEY, CDR2 SMNVEV (reference sequence). V was clipped by 5 bases and J by 3 bases, with 11 bases between them. As regards this clone: Its antigen is as yet unknown.

The PCR ran on 60 Vbeta and 13 Jbeta primers. TCRdb's copy holds only in-frame clones and misses some; the assay was immunoSEQ multiplex PCR. This sample has 140,000 to 150,000 clones, with around 73% found just once. Study results and limitations: Cytomegalovirus status, reportedly, was diagnosed with high specificity and sensitivity by the classifier. The study designated fewer than 200 TCR beta chains cytomegalovirus-associated. In an earlier analysis, productive rearrangement rates for most beta V segments clustered near 87% or 30%.

The receptor comes from a female donor in good health and CMV-seronegative. The sequencing sample was made of PBMCs. This sequence joins TRBV27 and TRBJ1-6; TRBD1 might be the D (5 bases). The CDR3 DNA sequence: TGTGCCAGCAGTCAGGGAATTGGCTATAATTCACCCCTCCACTTT. This codes for CASSQGIGYNSPLHF.